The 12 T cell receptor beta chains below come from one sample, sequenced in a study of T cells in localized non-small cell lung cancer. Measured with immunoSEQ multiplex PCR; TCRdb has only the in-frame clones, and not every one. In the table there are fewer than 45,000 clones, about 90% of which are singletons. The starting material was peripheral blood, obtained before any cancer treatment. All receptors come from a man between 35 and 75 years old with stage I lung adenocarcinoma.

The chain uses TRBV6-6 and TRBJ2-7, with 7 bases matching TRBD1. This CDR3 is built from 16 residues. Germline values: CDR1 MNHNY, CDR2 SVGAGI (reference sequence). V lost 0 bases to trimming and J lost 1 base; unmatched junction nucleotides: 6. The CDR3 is CASSYSSRGRSYEQYF. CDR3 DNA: TGTGCCAGCAGTTACTCGAGTAGGGGGCGTTCCTACGAGCAGTACTTC.

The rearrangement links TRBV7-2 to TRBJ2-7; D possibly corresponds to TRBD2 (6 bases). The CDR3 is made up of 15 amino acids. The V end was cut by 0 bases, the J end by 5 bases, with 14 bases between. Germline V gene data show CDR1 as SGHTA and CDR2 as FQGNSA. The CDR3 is CASSLALSAGNEQYF. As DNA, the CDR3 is TGTGCCAGCAGCTTAGCGCTTTCAGCGGGCAACGAGCAGTACTTC.

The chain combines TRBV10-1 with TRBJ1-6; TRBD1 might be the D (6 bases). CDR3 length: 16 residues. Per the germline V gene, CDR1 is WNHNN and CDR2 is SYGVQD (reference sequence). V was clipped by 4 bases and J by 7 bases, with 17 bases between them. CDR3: CASSATGPSWNSPLHF. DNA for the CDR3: TGCGCCAGCAGTGCTACAGGGCCCTCGTGGAATTCACCCCTCCACTTT.

The CDR3 bases are TGTGCCAGCAGTTACGGGGGGACAGTGAACACTGAAGCTTTCTTT. This codes for CASSYGGTVNTEAFF. This chain links TRBV6-6 with TRBJ1-1; 7 bases are a match to TRBD1. The CDR3 spans 15 residues. The J segment lost 0 bases and the V segment lost 2 bases, leaving 3 bases of the junction unmatched. Germline CDR1 MNHNY, CDR2 SVGAGI (reference sequence).

This CDR3 is CASSESAGWTDTQYF. DNA for the CDR3: TGTGCCAGCAGTGAATCAGCGGGGTGGACAGATACGCAGTATTTT. V and J are TRBV2 and TRBJ2-3; 7 bases align to TRBD2. The CDR3 covers 15 residues. The V gene's germline CDR1 is SNHLY and CDR2 FYNNEI. V lost 2 bases and J lost 3; bases outside the gene matches: 5.

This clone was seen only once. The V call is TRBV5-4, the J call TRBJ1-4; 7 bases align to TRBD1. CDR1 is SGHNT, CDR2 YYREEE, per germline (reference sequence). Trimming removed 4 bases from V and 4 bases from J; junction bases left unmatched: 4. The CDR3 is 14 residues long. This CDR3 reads CASSRDSGNEKLFF. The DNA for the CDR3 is TGTGCCAGCAGCCGGGACAGTGGTAATGAAAAACTGTTTTTT.

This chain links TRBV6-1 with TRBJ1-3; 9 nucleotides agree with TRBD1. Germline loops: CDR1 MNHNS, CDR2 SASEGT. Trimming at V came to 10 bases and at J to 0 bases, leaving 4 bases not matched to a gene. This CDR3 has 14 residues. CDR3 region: CAIDRGSSGNTIYF. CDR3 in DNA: TGTGCCATAGACAGGGGGTCCTCTGGAAACACCATATATTTT.

The CDR3 nucleotides read TGTGCCTGGAGTGCGGACAATGAGCAGTTCTTC. Translated: CAWSADNEQFF. V gene TRBV30 combines with J gene TRBJ2-1; D gene ambiguous. The V and J ends lost 1 base and 5 bases respectively, with 3 bases between them. CDR1 is GTSNPN and CDR2 is SVGIG in the germline V gene (reference sequence). This CDR3 has 11 amino acids.

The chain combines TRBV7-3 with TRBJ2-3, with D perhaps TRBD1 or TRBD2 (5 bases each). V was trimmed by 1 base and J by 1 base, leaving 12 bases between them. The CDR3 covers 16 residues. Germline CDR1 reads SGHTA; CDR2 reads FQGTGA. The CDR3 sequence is CASSLNGAERTDTQYF. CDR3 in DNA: TGTGCCAGCAGCTTAAACGGGGCTGAGCGCACAGATACGCAGTATTTT.

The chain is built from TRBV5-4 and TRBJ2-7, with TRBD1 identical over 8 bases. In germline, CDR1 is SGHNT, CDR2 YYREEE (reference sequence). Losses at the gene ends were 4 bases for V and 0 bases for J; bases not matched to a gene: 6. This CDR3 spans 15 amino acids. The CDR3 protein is CASSPRTGSSYEQYF. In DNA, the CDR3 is TGTGCCAGCAGCCCCCGGACAGGGAGCTCCTACGAGCAGTACTTC.

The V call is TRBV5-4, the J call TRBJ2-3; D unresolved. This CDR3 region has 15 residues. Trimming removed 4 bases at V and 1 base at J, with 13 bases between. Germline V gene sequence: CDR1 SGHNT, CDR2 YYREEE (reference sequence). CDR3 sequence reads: CASSQRLVGTDTQYF. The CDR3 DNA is TGTGCCAGCAGCCAACGTTTGGTCGGCACAGATACGCAGTATTTT. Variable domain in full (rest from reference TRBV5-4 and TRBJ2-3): ETGVTQSPTHLIKTRGQQVTLRCSSQSGHNTVSWYQQALGQGPQFIFQYYREEENGRGNFPPRFSGLQFPNYSSELNVNALELDDSALYLCASSQRLVGTDTQYFGPGTRLTVL.

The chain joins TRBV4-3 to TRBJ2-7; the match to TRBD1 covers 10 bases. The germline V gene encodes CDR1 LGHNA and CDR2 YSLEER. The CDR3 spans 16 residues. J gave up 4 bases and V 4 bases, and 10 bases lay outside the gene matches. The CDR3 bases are TGCGCCAGCAGCCCCTTCTTTCCGGGACAGGGGTACGAGCAGTACTTC. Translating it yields CASSPFFPGQGYEQYF.